This TCR beta chain was recorded in a study of blood T cells in healthy people across ages. Regarding the study as a whole: Unsorted PBMC material precluded a definitive naive versus antigen-experienced comparison.

A J-beta primer mix and a sample-barcoded 5' primer were used in a second PCR of about 6 to 12 cycles. TCRdb ran MiXCR on the 5' RACE reads and lists one entry per CDR3 protein. Among roughly 900,000 distinct CDR3 sequences, around 46% were seen once, and the ten largest hold around 15%. Individuals who donated were healthy Caucasians from Russia aged roughly 6 to 100. Germline V gene sequence: CDR1 LGHNA, CDR2 YNFKEQ. The CDR3 totals 16 residues. Concerning this clonotype: The antigen is undetermined.

The chain uses TRBV4-2 and TRBJ2-4; D perhaps matches TRBD1 (5 bases). The assigned J gene may be wrong: the sequence end matches TRBJ2-7 better. This clonotype originated in a man aged 30 to 45 in good health. The sequenced sample consisted of blood. CDR3: CASSQEGQSDSYEQYF. The DNA of the CDR3 is TGTGCCAGCAGCCAAGAGGGGCAGTCAGACTCCTACGAGCAGTACTTC.